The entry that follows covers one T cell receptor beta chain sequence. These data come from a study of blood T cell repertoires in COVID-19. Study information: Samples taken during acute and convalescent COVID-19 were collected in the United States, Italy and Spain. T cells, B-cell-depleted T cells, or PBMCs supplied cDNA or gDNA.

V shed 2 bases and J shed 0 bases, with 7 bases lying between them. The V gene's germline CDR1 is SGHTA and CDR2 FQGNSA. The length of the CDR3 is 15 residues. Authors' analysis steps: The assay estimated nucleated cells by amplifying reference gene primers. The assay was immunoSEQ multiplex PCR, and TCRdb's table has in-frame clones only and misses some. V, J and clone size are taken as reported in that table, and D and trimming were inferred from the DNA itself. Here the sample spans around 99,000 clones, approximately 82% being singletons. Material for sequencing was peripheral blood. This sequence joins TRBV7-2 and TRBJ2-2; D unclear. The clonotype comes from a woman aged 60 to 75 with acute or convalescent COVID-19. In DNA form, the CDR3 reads TGTGCCAGCAGCTTACCTAGACCGAACACCGGGGAGCTGTTTTTT. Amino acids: CASSLPRPNTGELFF. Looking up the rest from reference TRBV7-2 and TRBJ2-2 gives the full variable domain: GAGVSQSPSNKVTEKGKDVELRCDPISGHTALYWYRQSLGQGLEFLIYFQGNSAPDKSGLPSDRFSAERTGGSVSTLTIQRTQQEDSAVYLCASSLPRPNTGELFFGEGSRLTVL.